This T cell receptor (beta chain) was captured in a study of shared T cell receptors in the human thymus. Sequenced by immunoSEQ multiplex PCR; TCRdb stores in-frame clones only, minus some. The table records roughly 710,000 clones, 70% to 90% of them present only once. Trimming removed 0 bases at V and 6 bases at J, with 12 bases between. The CDR3 spans 14 residues. Germline V gene lookup returns CDR1 SGDLS and CDR2 YYNGEE. The sample also formed part of further work on human thymus T cells.

This chain links TRBV9 with TRBJ1-2; perhaps TRBD1 as D (5 bases). Sequenced input: thymocytes. This clonotype was sampled from a girl under three years old with a congenital heart defect. Here the CDR3 reads CASSVGSGAHGYTF. Written as DNA, the CDR3 is TGTGCCAGCAGCGTAGGCAGCGGGGCGCATGGCTACACCTTC.